This entry concerns a single T cell receptor (beta chain). Its antigen has not been determined. One end of the junction is discordant with germline, which a read error may explain. The method behind the library was 5' RACE. The data were produced on an Illumina HiSeq 2500. The second PCR ran for about 6 to 12 cycles and used a J-beta primer mix along with a sample-barcoded 5' primer. A template-switch 5' adaptor carrying 12 random nucleotides introduced a unique molecular identifier onto each TCR beta cDNA molecule. Each sample yielded at least 3 million CDR3-containing paired-end reads. The Mint cDNA synthesis kit, primed by a TRBC-specific oligonucleotide, was used to synthesize first-strand cDNA from all RNA. Following uracil-DNA glycosylase treatment, all cDNA underwent a first 18-cycle PCR with the universal primers M1SS and BC2_uni_R. The authors processed their data as follows. Normalization of each sample was performed by random selection of 1 million high-quality reads, each carrying a distinct molecular identifier. Instead of being binned into consensus sequences, reads with shared molecular identifiers were discarded. MiTCR, set to a Q25 quality threshold and the strictest error-elimination algorithm, was used for CDR3 identification, clonotype clustering and error correction. Lower-bound total TCR beta diversity was estimated with a nonparametric unseen species model using Euler transformation. The raw public data were reprocessed by TCRdb itself: fastp quality trimming at Q25, MiXCR clonotype calling, in-frame beta chains only. Identical CDR3 protein sequences are pooled into one entry, listed with their most common genes and DNA. TCRdb, not the authors, supplied the V and J calls. The sample records fewer than 1,000,000 distinct CDR3 sequences, more than 40% of which are singletons. The ten largest make up about a fifth of the sample.

Donors were 35 to 40 systemically healthy Caucasian individuals from Russia aged roughly 6 to 95 years. Each donor gave around 9.8 milliliters of peripheral blood, collected into EDTA-treated Vacutainer tubes. Ficoll-Paque density-gradient centrifugation was used to isolate PBMCs, with at least 6 million per sample. Total RNA was extracted from PBMCs with Trizol reagent, with at least 5 micrograms obtained per sample. For every donor, an aliquot of PBMCs went through flow cytometry to measure the percentages of naive CD45RAhigh/CD27high T cells. Counted from cysteine to phenylalanine, this CDR3 has 16 amino acids. This entry keeps only the CDR3 DNA: 48 bases, framed from base 1. Via the germline V gene (reference sequence), CDR1 is MNHEY and CDR2 SMNVEV. This entry belongs to a study of blood T cells in healthy people across ages (dated by TCRdb to between 2014 and 2016). At the level of the whole study: In model experiments, roughly one uniquely barcoded TCR beta cDNA molecule per two T cells was captured by template switching. To avoid experimental bias, donors of different ages were randomly spread across the sequencing lanes. Using deep sequencing normalized with unique cDNA molecular identifiers, the study measured how TCR beta repertoire diversity changes with age. The donors were divided into four age groups: young (average approximately 15 years), middle-aged (under 40), aged (about 60) and long-lived (82). Using the same blood draw, the study looked at two additional independent replicas of 1 million unique cDNA reads for two donors, one aged 18 to 29 and the other aged 80 or older.

The paper as a whole reports these results and caveats: Conclusive comparison of naive and antigen-experienced compartments was prevented by the profiling of bulk unsorted PBMCs. There was a strong correlation between observed TCR beta diversity and the percentage of naive T cells measured by flow cytometry. As age increased, observed TCR beta diversity per million T cells dropped in a roughly linear way, and a significant reduction was already evident by age about 36. The long-lived group showed more naive CD4+ T cells, fewer expanded clones and increased TCR diversity than the aged group, suggesting age selection. Donor CMV infection status was unknown, potentially confounding age-related changes in expanded clonotypes. Estimates of total diversity based on one million sequenced T cells were considered lower bounds and underestimates.

The receptor chain draws on TRBV27 and TRBJ1-6, with TRBD1 perhaps the D gene, on 6 matching bases. This clonotype was obtained from a man aged 60 to 69 in good health. Sample: blood. For the CDR3, the sequence is CASSLSRGASGRPLHF. The DNA sequence is given as TGTGCCAGCAGTTTATCGCGGGGGGCCTCCGGGAGACCCCTCCATTTT.